These 2 T cell receptor beta chains share one sample of origin, sequenced in a study of T cell changes during pregnancy in multiple sclerosis. Profiled with immunoSEQ multiplex PCR; TCRdb holds only in-frame clones, not every one. The sample holds some 80,000 clones, roughly 96% seen once. This specimen consisted of peripheral blood, obtained in the second trimester of pregnancy. These TCRs come from a female donor with multiple sclerosis, enrolled in a pregnancy study.

V gene TRBV11-2 combines with J gene TRBJ2-3; 9 bases align to TRBD1. The V and J ends lost 3 bases and 6 bases, in that order; junction bases with no gene match: 7. Per the germline V gene, CDR1 is SGHAT and CDR2 is FQNNGV. The CDR3 has 15 residues. CDR3 bases: TGTGCCAGCAGCTTTATAACAGGGGGCATCGATACGCAGTATTTT. Its translation is CASSFITGGIDTQYF.

The V gene is TRBV5-6, the J gene TRBJ2-1; 13 bases agree with TRBD2. This CDR3 region has 16 residues. V lost 4 bases to trimming and J lost 7 bases; unmatched junction nucleotides: 8. Germline loops: CDR1 SGHDT, CDR2 YYEEEE. CDR3 residues: CASSLPGLAGQNEQFF. CDR3 sequence (DNA): TGTGCCAGCAGCCTACCGGGACTAGCGGGACAGAATGAGCAGTTCTTC.